One T cell receptor beta chain is described in this entry. Antigen specificity is unknown. The source of the sample is a study of T-cell memory formation after mild COVID-19. Across the whole study: TCR clusters showed largely donor specificity.

This CDR3 has 14 amino acids. CDR1 is SGHNT and CDR2 is YENEEA in the germline V gene. Losses at the gene ends were 8 bases for V and 7 bases for J; bases not matched to a gene: 9. MiXCR, applied by TCRdb to the 5' RACE reads, yields one record per CDR3 protein. The sample yields fewer than 90,000 distinct CDR3 sequences, roughly 14% seen once. General observations from the study: The appearance of some responding clones in pre-infection memory suggested that cross-reactive memory joined.

V usage is TRBV11-3 and J usage is TRBJ2-1, with TRBD2 matching over 9 bases. This sequence was found in an adult woman who had mild COVID-19 (a few samples of this study predate the infection). Cell type and time point are not known. Sequences were obtained from PBMCs or a T cell subset sorted from them (not recorded which). CDR3 DNA sequence: TGTGCCAGCCTCGGGTCAGCGGGAGGAAATGAGCAGTTCTTC. Translation: CASLGSAGGNEQFF.